The 23 T cell receptor beta chains in this list originate from one sample, sequenced in a study of blood T cell repertoires in COVID-19. Some clones are missing from TCRdb's copy, which holds only in-frame ones; the method was immunoSEQ multiplex PCR. The repertoire consists of about 46,000 clones, with 80% to 90% occurring once and the leading ten covering 15% to 17%. The sequencing input was peripheral blood. These receptors were collected from a human donor in a cohort sampled during active COVID-19. The donor label of this sample is uncertain.

The chain combines TRBV7-9 with TRBJ1-1; possible D gene TRBD1, 6 bases. Trimming cost V 8 bases and J 1 base, with 17 bases left between them. This CDR3 is 15 amino acids long. Germline V CDR1 and CDR2: SEHNR, FQNEAQ (reference sequence). CDR3 DNA: TGTGCCAGCGCGCGGGGGGCAGGTGGGAACACTGAAGCTTTCTTT. Residues: CASARGAGGNTEAFF.

The chain is built from TRBV5-1 and TRBJ1-3, with D hard to call. V was pared by 4 bases and J by 0 bases, with 11 bases between. The CDR3 covers 15 residues. Germline-derived CDR1 and CDR2 are SGHRS and YFSETQ. The CDR3 is CASSVSFSSGNTIYF. DNA for the CDR3: TGCGCCAGCAGCGTATCCTTCTCCTCTGGAAACACCATATATTTT. Together with reference TRBV5-1 and TRBJ1-3, the CDR3 gives the full variable domain: KAGVTQTPRYLIKTRGQQVTLSCSPISGHRSVSWYQQTPGQGLQFLFEYFSETQRNKGNFPGRFSGRQFSNSRSEMNVSTLELGDSALYLCASSVSFSSGNTIYFGEGSWLTVV.

V usage is TRBV6-5 and J usage is TRBJ1-5, with 9 bases identical to TRBD1. Germline V CDR1 and CDR2: MNHEY, SVGAGI. The V and J ends lost 4 bases and 6 bases, in that order; junction bases with no gene match: 7. CDR3 length: 15 amino acids. The chain's CDR3 is CASSFPGQGSQPQHF. The CDR3, as DNA: TGTGCCAGCAGTTTCCCGGGACAGGGATCTCAGCCCCAGCATTTT.

The chain couples TRBV28 to TRBJ2-1; TRBD2 matches 8 bases. Losses at the gene ends were 3 bases for V and 0 bases for J; bases not matched to a gene: 7. This CDR3 spans 17 amino acids. Germline lookup yields CDR1 MDHEN and CDR2 SYDVKM. CDR3 residues: CASSFVGGGHSYNEQFF. The CDR3 coding sequence is TGTGCCAGCAGTTTCGTCGGGGGGGGGCACTCCTACAATGAGCAGTTCTTC. The full variable domain, completed using reference TRBV28 and TRBJ2-1, is DVKVTQSSRYLVKRTGEKVFLECVQDMDHENMFWYRQDPGLGLRLIYFSYDVKMKEKGDIPEGYSVSREKKERFSLILESASTNQTSMYLCASSFVGGGHSYNEQFFGPGTRLTVL.

V usage is TRBV19 and J usage is TRBJ2-1, with a tentative D call TRBD1 (5 bases). Germline V CDR1 and CDR2: LNHDA, SQIVND (reference sequence). The CDR3 covers 14 residues. Deletions cut 4 bases from V and 3 bases from J, with 10 bases between. This chain's CDR3 is CASSKGSDYNEQFF. The CDR3 DNA is TGTGCCAGTAGTAAGGGGTCGGACTACAATGAGCAGTTCTTC. The full variable domain, in which reference TRBV19 and TRBJ2-1 provide the parts outside the CDR3, is DGGITQSPKYLFRKEGQNVTLSCEQNLNHDAMYWYRQDPGQGLRLIYYSQIVNDFQKGDIAEGYSVSREKKESFPLTVTSAQKNPTAFYLCASSKGSDYNEQFFGPGTRLTVL.

J is TRBJ1-1 and V is TRBV30; a weak D match, TRBD1 (5 bases). Germline V lookup: CDR1 GTSNPN, CDR2 SVGIG (reference sequence). This CDR3 has 13 residues. Trimming stripped 1 base from V and 3 bases from J, with 9 bases between. The CDR3 sequence: CAWSGQPHTEAFF. CDR3 DNA sequence: TGTGCCTGGAGTGGACAGCCTCACACTGAAGCTTTCTTT. Filled out from reference TRBV30 and TRBJ1-1, the complete variable domain reads SQTIHQWPATLVQPVGSPLSLECTVEGTSNPNLYWYRQAAGRGLQLLFYSVGIGQISSEVPQNLSASRPQDRQFILSSKKLLLSDSGFYLCAWSGQPHTEAFFGQGTRLTVV.

The chain employs TRBV18 and TRBJ1-2; a possible D gene is TRBD1 (5 bases). V lost 3 bases, J lost 5 bases, and 16 bases lay in between. The CDR3 length is 15 residues. Germline values: CDR1 KGHSH, CDR2 LQKENI. The CDR3 bases are TGTGCCAGCTCACCTTCCGGCGGGGACTATTATGGCTACACCTTC. Amino acids: CASSPSGGDYYGYTF.

The chain joins TRBV19 to TRBJ1-5; D gene unclear. Germline V gene lookup returns CDR1 LNHDA and CDR2 SQIVND (reference sequence). Trimming cost V 1 base and J 3 bases, with 13 bases left between them. The CDR3 totals 16 residues. CDR3 in amino acids: CASSIAPAGDNQPQHF. The CDR3 DNA follows: TGTGCCAGTAGTATAGCCCCCGCGGGCGACAATCAGCCCCAGCATTTT.

This chain connects TRBV5-4 to TRBJ2-5; 10 nucleotides match TRBD1. V lost 4 bases and J lost 4; bases outside the gene matches: 4. The germline V gene encodes CDR1 SGHNT and CDR2 YYREEE (reference sequence). CDR3 length: 14 amino acids. The CDR3 is CASSQDRGGETQYF. In DNA, the CDR3 is TGTGCCAGCAGCCAGGACAGGGGGGGAGAGACCCAGTACTTC.

The J gene is TRBJ2-4, the V gene TRBV7-8, with 7 bases aligning to TRBD1. CDR3 length: 13 residues. J lost 6 bases, V lost 3 bases, and 2 bases had no gene match. The germline CDR1 and CDR2 sequences are SGHVS and FQNEAQ. The chain's CDR3 is CASSLDRLNIQYF. DNA of the CDR3: TGTGCCAGCAGCTTGGACAGGTTAAACATTCAGTACTTC.

The V call is TRBV7-2, the J call TRBJ2-7; TRBD2 matches 9 bases. The CDR3 loop spans 14 amino acids. The junction had 9 bases not matched to a gene; V was cut back by 4 bases and J by 8 bases. From germline, CDR1 is SGHTA and CDR2 FQGNSA. CDR3 sequence: CASSSGLARGKQYF. CDR3 DNA: TGTGCCAGCAGCTCCGGACTAGCGCGGGGAAAGCAGTACTTC.

The V gene is TRBV5-6, the J gene TRBJ2-1; D is perhaps TRBD1 (7 bases). V was pared by 4 bases and J by 9 bases, with 20 bases between. Germline V gene data show CDR1 as SGHDT and CDR2 as YYEEEE. The CDR3 runs to 15 residues. DNA for the CDR3: TGTGCCAGCAGCCAGGGGGGCACTCCAATTAGTGAGCAGTTCTTC. This encodes CASSQGGTPISEQFF. The complete variable domain, with remaining parts taken from reference TRBV5-6 and TRBJ2-1, reads DAGVTQSPTHLIKTRGQQVTLRCSPKSGHDTVSWYQQALGQGPQFIFQYYEEEERQRGNFPDRFSGHQFPNYSSELNVNALLLGDSALYLCASSQGGTPISEQFFGPGTRLTVL.

In nucleotides, the CDR3 is TGTGCCAGCTCGCCCCAAGTCGGGGTTTTGGCCGGGGAGCTGTTTTTT. Residues: CASSPQVGVLAGELFF. V is TRBV18 and J is TRBJ2-2, with D perhaps TRBD2 (5 bases). The CDR3 runs to 16 residues. Germline V CDR1 and CDR2: KGHSH, LQKENI. V gave up 6 bases and J gave up 6 bases, with 20 bases separating them.

CDR3 sequence: CASSRRQGARNEQFF. The CDR3 bases are TGTGCCAGCAGCCGCCGACAGGGGGCGCGGAATGAGCAGTTCTTC. The chain links TRBV27 to TRBJ2-1; 10 positions match TRBD1. Germline-derived CDR1 and CDR2 are MNHEY and SMNVEV (reference sequence). The CDR3 covers 15 residues. V dropped 6 bases and J dropped 7; count of bases not matched to a gene: 9.

V and J are TRBV18 and TRBJ1-6; 7 bases align to TRBD1. CDR3 size: 15 residues. Germline V CDR1 and CDR2: KGHSH, LQKENI. The V and J ends lost 0 bases and 7 bases, in that order; junction bases with no gene match: 3. CDR3: CASSPPGQVNSPLHF. DNA of the CDR3: TGTGCCAGCTCACCACCAGGACAGGTAAATTCACCCCTCCACTTT.

The chain combines TRBV7-8 with TRBJ1-3; no definite D call. V gave up 0 bases and J gave up 0 bases, with 6 bases separating them. From germline, CDR1 is SGHVS and CDR2 FQNEAQ. The CDR3 covers 15 residues. CDR3 protein: CASSLAASSGNTIYF. CDR3 nucleotide sequence: TGTGCCAGCAGCTTAGCAGCGAGCTCTGGAAACACCATATATTTT.

The V call is TRBV30, the J call TRBJ1-1; 10 bases agree with TRBD1. The junction had 10 bases not matched to a gene; V was cut back by 2 bases and J by 4 bases. CDR1 is GTSNPN and CDR2 is SVGIG in the germline V gene (reference sequence). The length of the CDR3 is 16 residues. The CDR3 reads CAWSFGTGAGTTEAFF. The DNA for the CDR3 is TGTGCCTGGAGTTTCGGGACAGGGGCCGGAACCACTGAAGCTTTCTTT.

This clone was picked up a small number of times. The chain uses TRBV5-1 and TRBJ2-7; tentatively, D is TRBD1 (5 bases). CDR3 length: 14 amino acids. Germline loops: CDR1 SGHRS, CDR2 YFSETQ. V was clipped by 4 bases and J by 5 bases, with 16 bases between them. The CDR3 nucleotides read TGCGCCAGCAGCAAATGGGTTGGGGCCGACGAGCAGTACTTC. It specifies CASSKWVGADEQYF.

For the CDR3, the DNA is TGTGCCAGCAGCGCCAGTAGCGGGGGGGTGAAGGAGCAGTACTTC. It codes for CASSASSGGVKEQYF. This rearrangement joins TRBV7-2 to TRBJ2-7; the match to TRBD2 covers 11 bases. CDR1 SGHTA and CDR2 FQGNSA come from the germline V gene. This CDR3 has 15 amino acids. Unmatched junction bases numbered 10, after V lost 5 bases and J lost 7 bases.

The chain uses TRBV5-1 and TRBJ1-3; D not certain. Germline-derived CDR1 and CDR2 are SGHRS and YFSETQ. V was trimmed by 1 base and J by 2 bases, leaving 7 bases between them. This CDR3 region has 14 residues. In nucleotides, the CDR3 is TGCGCCAGCAGCTTGCCCAGTCCTGGAAACACCATATATTTT. This encodes CASSLPSPGNTIYF.

The rearrangement joins TRBV6-4 to TRBJ1-6; TRBD1 matches 9 bases. Per germline, CDR1 MRHNA and CDR2 SNTAGT. The CDR3 totals 15 residues. V was clipped by 0 bases and J by 9 bases; unmatched bases: 3. Here the CDR3 reads CASSDSDRGTSPLHF. For the CDR3, the DNA is TGTGCCAGCAGTGACTCGGACAGGGGTACTTCACCCCTCCACTTT.

This clone was observed a few times. The J gene is TRBJ1-2, the V gene TRBV7-9; 10 bases match TRBD1. Germline CDR1 reads SEHNR; CDR2 reads FQNEAQ (reference sequence). This CDR3 is 14 amino acids long. V dropped 4 bases and J dropped 8; count of bases not matched to a gene: 7. The CDR3 is CASSWGQGLFGYTF. The CDR3 nucleotides read TGTGCCAGCAGCTGGGGACAGGGGTTATTCGGCTACACCTTC.

This chain joins TRBV9 and TRBJ2-5; D is uncertain. Germline V CDR1 and CDR2: SGDLS, YYNGEE. Trimming removed 0 bases at V and 5 bases at J, with 14 bases between. The CDR3 has 15 residues. The DNA for the CDR3 is TGTGCCAGCAGCGTAGGTCCGGTCGAACGGGAGACCCAGTACTTC. Protein sequence: CASSVGPVERETQYF.